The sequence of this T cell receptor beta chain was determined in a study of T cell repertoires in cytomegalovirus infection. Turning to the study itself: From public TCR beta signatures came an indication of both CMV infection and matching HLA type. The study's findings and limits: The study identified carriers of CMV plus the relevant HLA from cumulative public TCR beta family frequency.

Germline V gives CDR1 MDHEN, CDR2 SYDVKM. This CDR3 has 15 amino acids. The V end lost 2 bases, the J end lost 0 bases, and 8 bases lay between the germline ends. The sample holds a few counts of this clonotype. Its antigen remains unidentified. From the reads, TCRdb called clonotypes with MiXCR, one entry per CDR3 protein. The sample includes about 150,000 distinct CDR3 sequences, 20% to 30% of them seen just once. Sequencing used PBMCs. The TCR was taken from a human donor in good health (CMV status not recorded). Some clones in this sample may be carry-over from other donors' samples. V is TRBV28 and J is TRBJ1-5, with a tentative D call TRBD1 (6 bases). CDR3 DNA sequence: TGTGCCAGCAGTTTAACAGGGACTAGCAATCAGCCCCAGCATTTT. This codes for CASSLTGTSNQPQHF.